This is a list of T cell receptor beta chains from one sample in a study of tumor-infiltrating lymphocytes in primary liver carcinoma. MiXCR was run by TCRdb on the multiplex PCR reads, yielding one entry per CDR3 protein. In the table there are 300,000 to 350,000 distinct CDR3 sequences, about 61% of which are singletons. Specimen: peripheral blood. Every receptor here comes from a middle-aged man with primary liver carcinoma and hepatitis B virus infection. Both conserved end residues are part of each CDR3. The D gene is left open where the match is weak. Not every row has a clone size; where given, it reads once, few, many or a size class.

CDR3	DNA	size	D	V	J
CASSLEGSGNEKLFF	TGTGCCAGCAGCTTGGAAGGTAGTGGAAACGAAAAACTGTTTTTT	once	.	TRBV5-5	TRBJ1-4
CASSLNPGTYEQYF	TGTGCCAGCAGCTTAAATCCAGGGACCTACGAGCAGTACTTC	once	.	TRBV11-2	TRBJ2-7
CASRQNSGNTDTQYF	TGTGCCAGCAGACAAAATAGCGGCAACACAGATACGCAGTATTTT	.	.	TRBV28	TRBJ2-3
CASSFAQGRATDTQYF	TGTGCCAGCAGCTTCGCCCAGGGCAGGGCCACAGATACGCAGTATTTT	.	.	TRBV11-1	TRBJ2-3
CASSPSGGPQETQYF	TGTGCCAGCAGTCCTAGCGGGGGGCCCCAAGAGACCCAGTACTTC	many	TRBD2	TRBV6-5	TRBJ2-5
CASGEGTQYF	TGTGCCAGCGGAGAGGGCACCCAGTACTTC	few	.	TRBV5-5	TRBJ2-5
CASSGLSTTGELFF	TGTGCCAGCAGCGGGCTATCCACAACCGGGGAGCTGTTTTTT	many	.	TRBV4-2	TRBJ2-2
CASSAEGLAGTNEQFF	TGTGCCAGCAGCGCCGAGGGACTAGCGGGAACCAATGAGCAGTTCTTC	.	TRBD2	TRBV11-2	TRBJ2-1
CASSGVRVRDTQYF	TGTGCCAGCAGTGGGGTGCGTGTGCGGGACACGCAGTATTTT	many	.	TRBV6-1	TRBJ2-3
CAIKKDVGNEQLF	TGTGCCATCAAGAAGGACGTGGGCAATGAGCAGCTCTTC	.	.	TRBV10-3	TRBJ2-1
CSVDLRDSYEQYF	TGCAGCGTAGACCTAAGGGACTCCTACGAGCAGTACTTC	many	.	TRBV29-1	TRBJ2-7
CANCLSIDSNQPQHF	TGTGCCAACTGCTTAAGCATCGATAGCAATCAGCCCCAGCATTTT	.	.	TRBV11-2	TRBJ1-5
CASSLEEGVDYGYTF	TGTGCCAGCAGCTTGGAAGAGGGGGTGGACTATGGCTACACCTTC	once	.	TRBV5-5	TRBJ1-2
CASSVGGTEQFF	TGTGCCAGCAGTGTAGGGGGAACGGAGCAGTTCTTC	few	.	TRBV2	TRBJ2-1
CASSLTAASSYKQYF	TGCGCCAGCAGCTTGACAGCGGCCAGCTCCTACAAGCAGTACTTC	.	.	TRBV5-1	TRBJ2-7
CASCLSGIPREAQYF	TGTGCCAGCTGCTTAAGTGGTATCCCCCGAGAGGCCCAGTACTTC	.	.	TRBV11-2	TRBJ2-5
CASSPGGGRGRYDQYF	TGCGCCAGCAGCCCTGGTGGGGGCAGGGGGCGATACGATCAGTACTTC	.	TRBD1	TRBV4-1	TRBJ2-7
CASTTRRQGANEQFF	TGTGCCAGCACCACAAGGCGACAGGGTGCCAATGAGCAGTTCTTC	many	TRBD1	TRBV12-3/TRBV12-4	TRBJ2-1
CATSQDGQGGSHLHF	TGTGCCACCAGCCAAGATGGACAGGGGGGTTCACACCTCCACTTT	.	TRBD1	TRBV4-2	TRBJ1-6
CASSLEPLANTDTQYF	TGTGCCAGCAGCTTAGAACCACTAGCTAACACAGATACGCAGTATTTT	.	.	TRBV11-2	TRBJ2-3
CASALDGNTGELLF	TGTGCCTCCGCCTTGGACGGAAACACCGGGGAGCTGCTTTTT	.	.	TRBV11-2	TRBJ2-2
CASSYLLMKDTQYF	TGTGCCAGCAGTTACCTTCTTATGAAGGATACGCAGTATTTT	.	.	TRBV6-5	TRBJ2-3
CASSEGGEGETQYF	TGTGCCAGCAGTGAAGGGGGAGAGGGGGAGACCCAGTACTTC	many	.	TRBV6-1	TRBJ2-5
CASSEEAGSYNEQFF	TGTGCCAGCAGTGAAGAAGCGGGCTCCTACAATGAGCAGTTCTTC	.	.	TRBV6-1	TRBJ2-1
CASSQKTANTEAFF	TGTGCCAGCAGCCAAAAGACGGCGAACACTGAAGCTTTCTTT	many	.	TRBV6-5	TRBJ1-1
CASRQGPKQPQHF	TGCGCCAGCAGGCAGGGCCCCAAACAGCCCCAGCATTTT	once	.	TRBV4-1	TRBJ1-5
CSVVAGGSFADTQYF	TGCAGCGTTGTAGCGGGCGGGAGCTTCGCAGATACGCAGTATTTT	many	TRBD2	TRBV29-1	TRBJ2-3
CASSPLGLAGGETQYF	TGTGCCAGCAGCCCTCTGGGGCTAGCGGGAGGGGAGACCCAGTACTTC	few	TRBD2	TRBV14	TRBJ2-5
CSVGDTTDTQYF	TGCAGCGTTGGCGACACCACAGATACGCAGTATTTT	few	.	TRBV29-1	TRBJ2-3
CASRWGSSGANVLTF	TGTGCCAGCAGGTGGGGGTCCTCTGGGGCCAACGTCCTGACTTTC	.	.	TRBV7-9	TRBJ2-6
CANSHRTVNYDYTF	TGTGCCAACAGCCATCGGACGGTTAACTATGACTACACCTTC	.	.	TRBV11-1	TRBJ1-2
CASSFSGASYGQYF	TGTGCAAGCAGCTTTTCTGGGGCGTCATACGGGCAGTACTTC	.	.	TRBV11-2	TRBJ2-7
CASSLPPGLRIDTQYF	TGTGCCAGCAGCCTACCGCCGGGACTGCGCATAGATACGCAGTATTTT	.	.	TRBV7-9	TRBJ2-3
CASSFSGTDTQYF	TGTGCCAGTAGTTTTTCAGGCACAGATACGCAGTATTTT	.	.	TRBV6-5	TRBJ2-3
CASTLAGTGGRDTQYF	TGTGCCAGCACCCTAGCCGGGACAGGGGGAAGAGATACGCAGTATTTT	many	TRBD1	TRBV28	TRBJ2-3
CASSHPSTGNEQYF	TGCGCCAGTAGCCATCCGAGTACAGGGAACGAGCAGTACTTC	.	.	TRBV4-1	TRBJ2-7